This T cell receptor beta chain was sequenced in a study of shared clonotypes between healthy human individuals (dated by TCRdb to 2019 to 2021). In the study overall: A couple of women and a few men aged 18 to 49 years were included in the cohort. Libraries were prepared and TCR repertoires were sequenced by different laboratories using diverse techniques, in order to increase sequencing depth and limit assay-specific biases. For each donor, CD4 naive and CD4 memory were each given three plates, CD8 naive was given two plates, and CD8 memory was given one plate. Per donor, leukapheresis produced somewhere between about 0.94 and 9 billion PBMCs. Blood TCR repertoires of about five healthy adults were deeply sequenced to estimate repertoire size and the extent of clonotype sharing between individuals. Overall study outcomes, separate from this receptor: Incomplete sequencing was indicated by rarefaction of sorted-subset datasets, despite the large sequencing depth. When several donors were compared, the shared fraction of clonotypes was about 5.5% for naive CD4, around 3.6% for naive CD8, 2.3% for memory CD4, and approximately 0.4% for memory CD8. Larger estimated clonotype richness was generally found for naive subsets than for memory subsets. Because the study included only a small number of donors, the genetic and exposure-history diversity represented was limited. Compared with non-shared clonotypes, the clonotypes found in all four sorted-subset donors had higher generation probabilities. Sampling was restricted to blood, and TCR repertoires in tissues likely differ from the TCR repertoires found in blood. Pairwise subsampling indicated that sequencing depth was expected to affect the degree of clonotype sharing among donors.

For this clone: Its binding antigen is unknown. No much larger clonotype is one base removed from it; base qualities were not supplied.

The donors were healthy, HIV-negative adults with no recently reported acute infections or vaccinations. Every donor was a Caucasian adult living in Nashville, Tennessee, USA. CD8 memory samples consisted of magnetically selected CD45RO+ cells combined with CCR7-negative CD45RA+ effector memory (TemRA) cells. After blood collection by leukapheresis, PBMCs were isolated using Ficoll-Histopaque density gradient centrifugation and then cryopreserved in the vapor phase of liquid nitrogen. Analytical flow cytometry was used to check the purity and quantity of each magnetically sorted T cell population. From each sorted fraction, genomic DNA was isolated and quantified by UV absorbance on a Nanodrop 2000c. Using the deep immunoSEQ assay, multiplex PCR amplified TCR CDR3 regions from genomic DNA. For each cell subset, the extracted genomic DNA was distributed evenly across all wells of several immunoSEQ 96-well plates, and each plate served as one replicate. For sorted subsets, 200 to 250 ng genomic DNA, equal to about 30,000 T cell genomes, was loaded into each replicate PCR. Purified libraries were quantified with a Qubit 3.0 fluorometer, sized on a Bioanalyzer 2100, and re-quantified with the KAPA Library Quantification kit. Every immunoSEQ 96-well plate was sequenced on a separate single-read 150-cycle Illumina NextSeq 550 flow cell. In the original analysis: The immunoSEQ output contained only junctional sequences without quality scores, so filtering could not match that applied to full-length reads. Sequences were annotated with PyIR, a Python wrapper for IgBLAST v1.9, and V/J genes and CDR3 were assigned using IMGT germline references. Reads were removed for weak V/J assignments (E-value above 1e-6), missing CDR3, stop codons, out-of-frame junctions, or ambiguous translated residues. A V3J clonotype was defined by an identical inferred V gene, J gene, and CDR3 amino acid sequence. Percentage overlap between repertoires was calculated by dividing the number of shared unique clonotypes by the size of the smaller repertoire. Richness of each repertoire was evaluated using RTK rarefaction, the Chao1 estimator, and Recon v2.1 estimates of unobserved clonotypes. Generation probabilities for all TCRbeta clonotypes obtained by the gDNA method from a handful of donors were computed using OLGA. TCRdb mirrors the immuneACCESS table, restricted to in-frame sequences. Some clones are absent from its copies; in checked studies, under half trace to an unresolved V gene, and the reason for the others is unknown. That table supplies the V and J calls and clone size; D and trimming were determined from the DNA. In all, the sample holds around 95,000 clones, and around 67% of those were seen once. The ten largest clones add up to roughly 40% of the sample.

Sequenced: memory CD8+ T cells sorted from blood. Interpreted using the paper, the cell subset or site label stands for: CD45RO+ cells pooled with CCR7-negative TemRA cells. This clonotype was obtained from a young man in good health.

The nucleotides read TGCGCCAGCAGCTTCGGGACAGACTCCTACGAGCAGTACTTC. The resulting protein is CASSFGTDSYEQYF. The V and J segments used are TRBV5-1 and TRBJ2-7; the junction holds 7 bases that match TRBD1. CDR1 and CDR2 were assigned from the germline V gene as SGHRS and YFSETQ. The CDR3 contains 14 residues, cysteine and phenylalanine counted. Left in the record is the CDR3 DNA by itself, 42 bases read in frame from the first base. V ends up 2 bases short and J 0 bases short, with an unmatched junction base count of 2.